The clone carrying this T cell receptor (beta chain) has more than one count but fewer than ten. The antigen is not known. This sample stems from a study of shared clonotypes between healthy human individuals. Across the study: Donors had three CD4 naive, three CD4 memory, two CD8 naive and one CD8 memory plate apiece. Overall study results and limits: Sampling used blood alone; tissue repertoires probably differ.

The method was immunoSEQ multiplex PCR; TCRdb's version includes in-frame clones alone and lacks a portion of them. The table has roughly 680,000 clones, around 70% seen once. The CDR3 totals 16 residues. V was pared by 1 base and J by 5 bases, with 8 bases of the junction left unmatched. In germline, CDR1 is SEHNR, CDR2 FQNEAQ (reference sequence). Both subsets, CD45RA+ naive and CD45RA-negative memory, were split from the CD4+ cells. The V and J genes are TRBV7-9 and TRBJ2-1; TRBD2 matches at 7 bases. Sequencing used memory CD4+ T cells sorted from blood. Noted subset: CD45RA-negative fraction. This clonotype originated in a woman under 40 in good health. CDR3 bases: TGTGCCAGCAGCTTAGAACGTGGGCTAGCGGACAATGAGCAGTTCTTC. This translates into CASSLERGLADNEQFF.